Here is one TCR beta chain with its context. Its target is unknown. The record originates from a study of tumor and adjacent non-tumor tissue in lung cancer. Study-level background: Aged about 30 to 76 years, patients included roughly ten men and about 5 women with stage I to III disease.

Study-wide results and limits: Shorter survival was associated with higher TCR diversity in tumors.

The library came from three nested PCR rounds adapted from ARM-PCR protocols. TCRdb re-derived calls from the multiplex PCR reads in MiXCR, one entry per CDR3 protein. The table records tens of thousands of distinct CDR3 sequences, 60% to 70% of them present only once. RNA was extracted from bulk tissue without any cell sorting. This non-tumor lung sample came from over 3 cm beyond the tumor edge. Germline CDR1 is PRHDT and CDR2 is FYEKMQ (reference sequence). Trimming took off 6 bases at V and 1 base at J, with 6 bases between the two ends. The CDR3 has 13 amino acids. The rearrangement uses TRBV13 and TRBJ2-2, with D possibly TRBD1 on 6 matching bases. The clonotype was recovered from a woman in her 40s with non-small cell lung cancer. Sequencing input: distant non-tumor lung tissue. CDR3 DNA: TGTGCCAGCAGGGACAGGAACACCGGGGAGCTGTTTTTT. Translating it yields CASRDRNTGELFF.